This T cell receptor beta chain was documented in a study of blood T cells in healthy people across ages. J lost 3 bases, V lost 4 bases, and 8 bases had no gene match. CDR3 length: 15 amino acids. Germline loops: CDR1 LGHDT, CDR2 YNNKEL (reference sequence). The second PCR ran 7 to 11 cycles with a sample-barcoded 5' primer and J-beta primers. TCRdb itself ran the 5' RACE reads through MiXCR, one entry per CDR3 protein. The sample consists of approximately 830,000 distinct CDR3 sequences, 62% of them appearing once. The rearrangement joins TRBV3-1 to TRBJ1-2, with TRBD1 matching 7 bases. The TCR comes from a man aged 25-40 years in good health. The sequenced material came from blood. Written as DNA, the CDR3 is TGTGCCAGCAGCCGACAGGACAGGTCGGACTATGGCTACACCTTC. Protein sequence: CASSRQDRSDYGYTF.